What follows are 29 T cell receptor beta chains derived from one specimen sequenced in a study of blood T cell repertoires in COVID-19. Using immunoSEQ multiplex PCR, the repertoire was profiled, and TCRdb retains in-frame clones only, with some absent. Here the sample spans about 260,000 clones, approximately 87% being singletons. Sequenced: peripheral blood. These TCRs come from a woman between 45 and 65 years old with acute or convalescent COVID-19.

The genes are TRBV12-3 or TRBV12-4 and TRBJ1-2; D gene ambiguous. V was trimmed by 10 bases and J by 4 bases, leaving 10 bases between them. This CDR3 is 11 amino acids long. The CDR3 coding sequence is TGTGCCACCTCCCGCGTCTATGGCTACACCTTC. Translating it yields CATSRVYGYTF.

The genes are TRBV5-8 and TRBJ1-1; the D is unclear. This CDR3 has 14 residues. Trimming removed 2 bases at V and 1 base at J, with 9 bases between. In germline, CDR1 is SGHTS, CDR2 YDEGEE. Here the CDR3 DNA reads TGTGCCAGCAGCTTTCGGAGGTCGAACACTGAAGCTTTCTTT. Its protein product is CASSFRRSNTEAFF.

V and J are TRBV28 and TRBJ1-5; D unresolved. Trimming pared 6 bases from V and 4 bases from J, leaving 4 bases between. Per germline, CDR1 MDHEN and CDR2 SYDVKM. The CDR3 is 11 residues long. The CDR3: CASSENQPQHF. DNA for the CDR3: TGTGCCAGCAGCGAGAATCAGCCCCAGCATTTT.

The V call is TRBV7-8, the J call TRBJ2-7, with 7 bases lining up with TRBD2. CDR1 and CDR2 from the germline V gene are SGHVS and FQNEAQ. The CDR3 sequence is 16 residues long. Germline trimming cut 5 bases from V and 3 bases from J; bases unmatched to any gene: 13. CDR3 amino acids: CASSVGGASGRYEQYF. DNA of the CDR3: TGTGCCAGCAGCGTGGGTGGGGCTAGCGGTCGCTACGAGCAGTACTTC.

This rearrangement joins TRBV7-2 to TRBJ1-6, with no clear D. Germline V gives CDR1 SGHTA, CDR2 FQGNSA. V was trimmed by 5 bases and J by 4 bases, leaving 12 bases between them. CDR3 length: 15 amino acids. CDR3 DNA: TGTGCCAGCAGCCCAACCAGAATTTATAATTCACCCCTCCACTTT. It translates to CASSPTRIYNSPLHF.

The chain carries TRBV6-1 and TRBJ2-3, with 7 nucleotides matching TRBD2. Germline CDR1 is MNHNS and CDR2 is SASEGT. V shed 2 bases, J shed 0 bases, and the junction held 5 bases outside the gene matches. The CDR3 loop spans 16 amino acids. CDR3 residues: CASSEQRGTSTDTQYF. CDR3 nucleotide sequence: TGTGCCAGCAGTGAACAGCGGGGCACAAGCACAGATACGCAGTATTTT.

The chain recombines TRBV29-1 with TRBJ2-5; D is uncertain. The CDR3 contains 11 residues. Trimming left V 7 bases short and J 1 base short, with 7 bases between. Per the germline V gene, CDR1 is SQVTM and CDR2 is ANQGSEA. CDR3 coding DNA: TGCAGCGCTGGAGCCCAAGAGACCCAGTACTTC. Amino acids: CSAGAQETQYF.

CDR3 residues: CASSGSGRPDNEQFF. In DNA, the CDR3 is TGTGCCAGCAGCGGTAGCGGGAGGCCCGACAATGAGCAGTTCTTC. This chain connects TRBV9 to TRBJ2-1; 10 nucleotides align to TRBD2. The CDR3 is made up of 15 amino acids. Looked up from germline, CDR1 is SGDLS and CDR2 is YYNGEE. Trimming removed 3 bases from V and 5 bases from J; junction bases left unmatched: 5. Looking up the rest from reference TRBV9 and TRBJ2-1 gives the full variable domain: DSGVTQTPKHLITATGQRVTLRCSPRSGDLSVYWYQQSLDQGLQFLIQYYNGEERAKGNILERFSAQQFPDLHSELNLSSLELGDSALYFCASSGSGRPDNEQFFGPGTRLTVL.

The chain recombines TRBV29-1 with TRBJ2-3, with TRBD2 matching over 7 bases. Trimming removed 6 bases from V and 4 bases from J; junction bases left unmatched: 4. The CDR3 consists of 12 residues. The germline V gene encodes CDR1 SQVTM and CDR2 ANQGSEA. CDR3: CSVRSGADTQYF. For the CDR3, the DNA is TGCAGCGTGCGGAGCGGGGCAGATACGCAGTATTTT.

J is TRBJ2-7 and V is TRBV12-3 or TRBV12-4, with D possibly matching TRBD1 (6 bases). This CDR3 has 13 amino acids. V was pared by 4 bases and J by 1 base, with 8 bases between. In nucleotides, the CDR3 is TGTGCCAGCAGTTGGACAGCGTCCTACGAGCAGTACTTC. It yields the protein CASSWTASYEQYF.

The rearrangement uses TRBV3-1 (or the pseudogene TRBV3-2) and TRBJ2-4; 8 nucleotides agree with TRBD2. Germline trimming cut 2 bases from V and 1 base from J; bases unmatched to any gene: 10. The CDR3 totals 18 residues. The germline CDR1 and CDR2 sequences are LGHDT and YNNKEL (reference sequence). The CDR3 DNA sequence: TGTGCCAGCAGCCAAAATGACGGACTAGCACGGGCCAAAAACATTCAGTACTTC. Translating it yields CASSQNDGLARAKNIQYF.

This rearrangement joins TRBV7-8 to TRBJ1-5; a possible D gene is TRBD1 (5 bases). Trimming removed 1 base at V and 6 bases at J, with 16 bases between. Germline CDR1 is SGHVS and CDR2 is FQNEAQ. The CDR3 has 16 residues. The CDR3: CASSLGREAYSQPQHF. The DNA of the CDR3 is TGTGCCAGCAGCTTAGGCAGGGAAGCTTATAGTCAGCCCCAGCATTTT.

This chain joins TRBV6-6 and TRBJ2-7, with 8 bases matching TRBD1. This CDR3 spans 14 amino acids. Looked up from germline, CDR1 is MNHNY and CDR2 is SVGAGI (reference sequence). Trimming took 4 bases from V and 2 from J; bases not matched to a gene: 4. Here the CDR3 reads CASSFGQGTYEQYF. The CDR3 region has the DNA TGTGCCAGCAGTTTTGGACAGGGCACCTACGAGCAGTACTTC.

The chain is built from TRBV4-2 and TRBJ1-4; D is possibly TRBD1 (5 bases). Deletions cut 4 bases from V and 3 bases from J, with 24 bases between. Germline CDR1 is LGHNA and CDR2 is YNFKEQ. This CDR3 comprises 19 residues. The CDR3 nucleotides are TGTGCCAGCAGCCTAGGAAGGATACGAGCAGGGTATTCTAATGAAAAACTGTTTTTT. This translates into CASSLGRIRAGYSNEKLFF.

V is TRBV5-4 and J is TRBJ2-7; D might be TRBD1 (6 bases). V lost 3 bases and J 2 bases, leaving 9 bases between the germline ends. CDR1 SGHNT and CDR2 YYREEE come from the germline V gene (reference sequence). CDR3 length: 13 residues. This CDR3 is CASSSTGTYEQYF. CDR3 nucleotide sequence: TGTGCCAGCAGCTCAACAGGGACCTACGAGCAGTACTTC.

The chain combines TRBV7-3 with TRBJ1-6, with 10 bases lining up with TRBD1. The CDR3 has 14 amino acids. V gave up 5 bases and J gave up 9 bases; unmatched junction bases: 4. Looked up from germline, CDR1 is SGHTA and CDR2 is FQGTGA. The CDR3 loop is CASSMTGGTSPLHF. DNA for the CDR3: TGTGCCAGCAGCATGACAGGGGGCACTTCACCCCTCCACTTT. The full variable domain, its missing parts supplied by reference TRBV7-3 and TRBJ1-6, is GAGVSQTPSNKVTEKGKYVELRCDPISGHTALYWYRQSLGQGPEFLIYFQGTGAADDSGLPNDRFFAVRPEGSVSTLKIQRTERGDSAVYLCASSMTGGTSPLHFGNGTRLTVT.

The CDR3 DNA sequence: TGTGCCATCAAGGGGGCAGGGGAGACCCAGTACTTC. Amino acid sequence: CAIKGAGETQYF. The V gene is TRBV10-3, the J gene TRBJ2-5; 7 positions match TRBD1. The CDR3 spans 12 residues. Germline V CDR1 and CDR2: ENHRY, SYGVKD. Trimming at V came to 7 bases and at J to 5 bases, leaving 4 bases not matched to a gene.

The gene calls are TRBV19 and TRBJ1-1, with D unresolved. V lost 3 bases and J lost 2, with 7 bases in between. This CDR3 comprises 13 residues. Per germline, CDR1 LNHDA and CDR2 SQIVND (reference sequence). CDR3 sequence: CASSISRNTEAFF. The DNA of the CDR3 is TGTGCCAGTAGTATCTCTAGAAACACTGAAGCTTTCTTT.

The CDR3: CASRAYGYTF. In nucleotides, the CDR3 is TGTGCCAGCAGGGCATATGGCTACACCTTC. The chain combines TRBV28 with TRBJ1-2, with unresolved D. This CDR3 spans 10 amino acids. V gave up 6 bases and J gave up 5 bases, with 4 bases separating them. The germline gives CDR1 MDHEN, CDR2 SYDVKM.

The CDR3 loop is CASSPTGPPYEQYF. In DNA form, the CDR3 reads TGTGCCAGCAGTCCAACAGGCCCCCCCTACGAGCAGTACTTC. This sequence joins TRBV27 and TRBJ2-7; a weak D match, TRBD1 (5 bases). The CDR3 extends over 14 amino acids. The V gene's germline CDR1 is MNHEY and CDR2 SMNVEV (reference sequence). Trimming shortened V by 5 bases and J by 2 bases, and 13 bases separated the two germline ends.

The chain has TRBV4-1 and TRBJ2-5; D unresolved. V was clipped by 3 bases and J by 2 bases, with 16 bases between them. Germline V gives CDR1 MGHRA, CDR2 YSYEKL. This CDR3 spans 16 amino acids. CDR3: CASSQRLHREQETQYF. The CDR3 DNA reads TGCGCCAGCAGCCAGAGATTACACAGAGAGCAAGAGACCCAGTACTTC.

This clone was seen only a few times. The rearrangement joins TRBV24-1 to TRBJ2-2; no firm D call. Trimming took off 0 bases at V and 4 bases at J, with 11 bases between the two ends. The germline V gene has CDR1 KGHDR and CDR2 SFDVKD. CDR3 length equals 16 residues. CDR3 DNA: TGTGCCACCAGTGATTTGGAGGTGACGGGCACCGGGGAGCTGTTTTTT. Its translation: CATSDLEVTGTGELFF.

The CDR3 spells CASSYVVAGVARETQYF. CDR3 DNA: TGTGCCAGCAGTTACGTCGTAGCGGGAGTAGCTCGAGAGACCCAGTACTTC. The chain is built from TRBV6-2 or TRBV6-3 and TRBJ2-5; 9 nucleotides match TRBD2. V lost 2 bases and J lost 4; bases outside the gene matches: 11. Germline CDR1 is MNHEY and CDR2 is SVGEGT. The CDR3 consists of 17 residues.

The chain is built from TRBV28 and TRBJ1-1; D gene ambiguous. Per the germline V gene, CDR1 is MDHEN and CDR2 is SYDVKM. The CDR3 consists of 9 residues. The V end lost 8 bases, the J end lost 14 bases, and 12 bases lay between the germline ends. The CDR3 region has the DNA TGTGCCAGCGGTAGTCTTAAATTCTTT. Amino acid sequence: CASGSLKFF. Complete variable domain (other parts from reference TRBV28 and TRBJ1-1): DVKVTQSSRYLVKRTGEKVFLECVQDMDHENMFWYRQDPGLGLRLIYFSYDVKMKEKGDIPEGYSVSREKKERFSLILESASTNQTSMYLCASGSLKFFGQGTRLTVV.

The chain couples TRBV24-1 to TRBJ1-1, with D maybe TRBD1 (5 bases). The V end was cut by 3 bases, the J end by 6 bases, with 16 bases between. This CDR3 has 15 residues. Germline assignment: CDR1 KGHDR and CDR2 SFDVKD. CDR3 nucleotides: TGTGCCACCAGTGATCCGGGAGGGGTGATTTCTGAAGCTTTCTTT. Encoded protein: CATSDPGGVISEAFF.

The CDR3 reads CASTPRRGRTYNEQFF. DNA for the CDR3: TGTGCCAGTACCCCTCGAAGAGGGCGTACCTACAATGAGCAGTTCTTC. The chain links TRBV19 to TRBJ2-1; D possibly corresponds to TRBD2 (5 bases). The germline gives CDR1 LNHDA, CDR2 SQIVND (reference sequence). The V gene lost 7 bases and the J gene lost 2 bases, with 18 bases spanning the gap. The CDR3 spans 16 residues.

This chain links TRBV20-1 with TRBJ2-3, with a possible D match to TRBD2 (7 bases). The germline V gene has CDR1 DFQATT and CDR2 SNEGSKA (reference sequence). V was pared by 6 bases and J by 10 bases, with 14 bases between. This CDR3 is built from 11 residues. For the CDR3, the DNA is TGCAGTGCCGCTCGAGGGGGGGCGCAGTATTTT. This gives the protein CSAARGGAQYF.

V usage is TRBV29-1 and J usage is TRBJ1-4; 7 bases line up with TRBD1. J gave up 8 bases and V 2 bases, and 5 bases lay outside the gene matches. CDR1 and CDR2 from the germline V gene are SQVTM and ANQGSEA. The CDR3 runs to 13 residues. This chain's CDR3 is CSVEQGGNEKLFF. The CDR3 DNA reads TGCAGCGTTGAACAGGGGGGCAACGAAAAACTGTTTTTT.

V gene TRBV13 combines with J gene TRBJ2-2; 8 bases agree with TRBD1. The junction had 6 bases not matched to a gene; V was cut back by 5 bases and J by 1 base. This CDR3 comprises 16 residues. Germline loops: CDR1 PRHDT, CDR2 FYEKMQ (reference sequence). The CDR3, as DNA: TGTGCCAGCAGCGACCGACAGGGGTTGAACACCGGGGAGCTGTTTTTT. It specifies CASSDRQGLNTGELFF.